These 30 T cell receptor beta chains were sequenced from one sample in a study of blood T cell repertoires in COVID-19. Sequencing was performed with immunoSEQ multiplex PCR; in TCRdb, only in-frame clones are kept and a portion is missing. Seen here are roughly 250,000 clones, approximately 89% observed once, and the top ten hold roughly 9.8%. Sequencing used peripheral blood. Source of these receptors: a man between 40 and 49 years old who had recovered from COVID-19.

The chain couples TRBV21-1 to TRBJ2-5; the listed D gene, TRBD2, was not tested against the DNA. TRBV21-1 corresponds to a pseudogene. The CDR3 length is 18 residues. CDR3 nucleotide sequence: TGTGCCAGCAGCAAGATTATCAGCGGGAGGGGGTTTAGAGAGACCCAGTACTTC. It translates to CASSKIISGRGFRETQYF.

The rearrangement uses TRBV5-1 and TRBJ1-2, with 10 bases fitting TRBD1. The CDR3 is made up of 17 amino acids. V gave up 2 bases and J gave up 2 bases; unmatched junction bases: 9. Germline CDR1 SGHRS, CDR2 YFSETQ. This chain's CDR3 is CASSLKGQGTPNYGYTF. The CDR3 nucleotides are TGCGCCAGCAGCTTAAAGGGACAGGGGACGCCAAACTATGGCTACACCTTC.

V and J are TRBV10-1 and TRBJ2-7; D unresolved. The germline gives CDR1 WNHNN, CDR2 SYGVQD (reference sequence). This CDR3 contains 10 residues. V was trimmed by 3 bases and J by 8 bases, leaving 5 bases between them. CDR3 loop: CASSDPKQYF. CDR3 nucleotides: TGCGCCAGCAGTGACCCCAAGCAGTACTTC.

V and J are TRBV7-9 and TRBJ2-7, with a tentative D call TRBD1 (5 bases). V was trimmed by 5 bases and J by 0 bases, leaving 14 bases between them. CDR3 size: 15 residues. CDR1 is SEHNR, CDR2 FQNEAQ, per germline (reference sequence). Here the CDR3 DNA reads TGTGCCAGCAGCCCTATGTGGCAGGGCTCCTACGAGCAGTACTTC. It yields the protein CASSPMWQGSYEQYF.

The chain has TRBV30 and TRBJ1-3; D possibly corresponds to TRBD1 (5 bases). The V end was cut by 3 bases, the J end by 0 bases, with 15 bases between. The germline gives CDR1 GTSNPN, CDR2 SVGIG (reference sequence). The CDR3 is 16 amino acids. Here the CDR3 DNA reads TGTGCCTGGAGGGGGGACTTGGGGAACTCTGGAAACACCATATATTTT. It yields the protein CAWRGDLGNSGNTIYF.

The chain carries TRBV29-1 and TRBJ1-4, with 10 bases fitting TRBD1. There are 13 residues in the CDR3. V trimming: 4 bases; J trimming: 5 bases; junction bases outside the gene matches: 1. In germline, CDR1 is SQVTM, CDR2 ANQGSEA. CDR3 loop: CSVGTGGNEKLFF. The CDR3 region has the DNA TGCAGCGTTGGGACAGGGGGGAATGAAAAACTGTTTTTT.

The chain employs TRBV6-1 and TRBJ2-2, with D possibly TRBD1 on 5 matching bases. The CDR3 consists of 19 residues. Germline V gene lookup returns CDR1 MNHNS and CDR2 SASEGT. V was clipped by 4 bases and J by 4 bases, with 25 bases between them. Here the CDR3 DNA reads TGTGCCAGCAGTGCCGAACACACCTCGTGGGGCGCCGGCACCGGGGAGCTGTTTTTT. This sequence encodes CASSAEHTSWGAGTGELFF.

This CDR3 reads CASSDRGRGAETQYF. Here the CDR3 DNA reads TGTGCCAGCAGTGACAGGGGCCGCGGGGCAGAGACCCAGTACTTC. J is TRBJ2-5 and V is TRBV27, with 8 nucleotides matching TRBD1. Trimming at V came to 5 bases and at J to 4 bases, leaving 9 bases not matched to a gene. CDR3 length equals 15 residues. Germline V gene sequence: CDR1 MNHEY, CDR2 SMNVEV (reference sequence).

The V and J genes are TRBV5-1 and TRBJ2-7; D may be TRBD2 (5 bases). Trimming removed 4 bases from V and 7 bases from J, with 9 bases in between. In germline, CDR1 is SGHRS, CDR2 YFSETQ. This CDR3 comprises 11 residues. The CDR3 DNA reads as TGCGCCAGCAGCATGGGCGGGGAGCAGTACTTC. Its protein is CASSMGGEQYF.

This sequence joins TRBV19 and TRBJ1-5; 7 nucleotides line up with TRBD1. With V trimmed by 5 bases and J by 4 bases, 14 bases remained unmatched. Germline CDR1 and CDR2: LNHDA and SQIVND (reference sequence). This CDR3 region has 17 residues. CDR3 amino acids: CASSSQGGALGNQPQHF. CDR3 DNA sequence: TGTGCCAGTAGTTCCCAGGGGGGCGCGCTTGGAAATCAGCCCCAGCATTTT. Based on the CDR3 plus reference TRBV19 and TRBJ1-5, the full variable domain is DGGITQSPKYLFRKEGQNVTLSCEQNLNHDAMYWYRQDPGQGLRLIYYSQIVNDFQKGDIAEGYSVSREKKESFPLTVTSAQKNPTAFYLCASSSQGGALGNQPQHFGDGTRLSIL.

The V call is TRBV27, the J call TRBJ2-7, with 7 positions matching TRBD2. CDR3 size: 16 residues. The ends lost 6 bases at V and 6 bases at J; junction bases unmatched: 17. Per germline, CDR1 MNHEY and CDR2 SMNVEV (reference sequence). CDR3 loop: CASSTGGRAWRTEQYF. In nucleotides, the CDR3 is TGTGCCAGCAGCACCGGGGGGAGGGCTTGGAGGACCGAGCAGTACTTC.

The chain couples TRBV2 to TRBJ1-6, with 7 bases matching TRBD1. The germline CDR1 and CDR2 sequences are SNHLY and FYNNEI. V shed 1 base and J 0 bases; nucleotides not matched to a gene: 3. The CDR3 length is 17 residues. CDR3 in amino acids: CASSEVTGSSYNSPLHF. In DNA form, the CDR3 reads TGTGCCAGCAGTGAAGTGACAGGGAGCTCCTATAATTCACCCCTCCACTTT.

CDR3 sequence (DNA): TGTGCCAGCAGCCAAGGACAGCTTAGCAATCAGCCCCAGCATTTT. Residues: CASSQGQLSNQPQHF. The chain recombines TRBV7-9 with TRBJ1-5; the D gene is possibly TRBD1 (6 bases). The germline V gene has CDR1 SEHNR and CDR2 FQNEAQ (reference sequence). The CDR3 is 15 amino acids. Trimming removed 5 bases at V and 0 bases at J, with 11 bases between.

The CDR3 nucleotides are TGTGCCAGCAGCTCAGGGACAGAAGAGACCCAGTACTTC. Translated, it gives CASSSGTEETQYF. This chain links TRBV7-2 with TRBJ2-5, with 7 bases fitting TRBD1. The CDR3 contains 13 residues. Germline CDR1 reads SGHTA; CDR2 reads FQGNSA. Germline trimming cut 4 bases from V and 3 bases from J; bases unmatched to any gene: 2.

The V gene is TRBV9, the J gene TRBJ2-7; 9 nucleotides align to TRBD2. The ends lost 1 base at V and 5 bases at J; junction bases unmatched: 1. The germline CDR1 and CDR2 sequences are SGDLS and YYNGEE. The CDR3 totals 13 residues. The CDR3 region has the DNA TGTGCCAGCAGCGTAACTAGCGGGCACGAGCAGTACTTC. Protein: CASSVTSGHEQYF.

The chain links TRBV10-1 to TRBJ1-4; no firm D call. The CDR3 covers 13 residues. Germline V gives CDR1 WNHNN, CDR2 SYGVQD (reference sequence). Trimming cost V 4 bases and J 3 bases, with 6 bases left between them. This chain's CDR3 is CASSVSPNEKLFF. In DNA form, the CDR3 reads TGCGCCAGCAGTGTCAGTCCTAATGAAAAACTGTTTTTT.

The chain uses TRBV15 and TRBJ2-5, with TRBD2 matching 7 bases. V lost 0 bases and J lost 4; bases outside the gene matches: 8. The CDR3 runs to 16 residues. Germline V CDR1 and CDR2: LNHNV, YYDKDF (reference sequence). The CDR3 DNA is TGTGCCACCAGCAGAGAGAGCGGGGTGGATCGAGAGACCCAGTACTTC. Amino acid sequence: CATSRESGVDRETQYF.

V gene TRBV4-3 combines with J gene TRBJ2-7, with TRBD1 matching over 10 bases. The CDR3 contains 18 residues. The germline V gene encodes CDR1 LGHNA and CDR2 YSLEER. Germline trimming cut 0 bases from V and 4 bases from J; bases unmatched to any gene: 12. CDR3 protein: CASSQDWGPTGGAYEQYF. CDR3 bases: TGCGCCAGCAGCCAAGATTGGGGCCCGACAGGGGGCGCATACGAGCAGTACTTC.

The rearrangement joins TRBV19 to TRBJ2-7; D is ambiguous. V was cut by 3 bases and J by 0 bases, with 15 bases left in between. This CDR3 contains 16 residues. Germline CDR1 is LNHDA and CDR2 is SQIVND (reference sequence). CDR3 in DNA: TGTGCCAGTAGTATTGAACGGGTCGCGAGCTCCTACGAGCAGTACTTC. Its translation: CASSIERVASSYEQYF.

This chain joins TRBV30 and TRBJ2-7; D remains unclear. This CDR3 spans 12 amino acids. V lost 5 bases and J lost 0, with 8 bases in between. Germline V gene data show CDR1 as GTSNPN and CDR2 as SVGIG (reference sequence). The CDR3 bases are TGTGCCTGGGGCCCTACCTCCTACGAGCAGTACTTC. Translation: CAWGPTSYEQYF.

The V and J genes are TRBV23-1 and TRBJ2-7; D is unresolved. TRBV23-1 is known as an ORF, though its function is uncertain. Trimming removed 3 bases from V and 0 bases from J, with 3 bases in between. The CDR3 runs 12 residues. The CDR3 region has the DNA TGCGCCAGCAGTCACCACTCCTACGAGCAGTACTTC. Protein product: CASSHHSYEQYF.

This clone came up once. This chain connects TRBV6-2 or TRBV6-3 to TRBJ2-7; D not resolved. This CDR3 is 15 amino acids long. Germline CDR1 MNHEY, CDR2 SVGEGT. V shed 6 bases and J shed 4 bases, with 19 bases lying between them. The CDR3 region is CASSRGPGDRYEQYF. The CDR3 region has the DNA TGTGCCAGCAGCCGCGGTCCCGGCGATCGTTACGAGCAGTACTTC.

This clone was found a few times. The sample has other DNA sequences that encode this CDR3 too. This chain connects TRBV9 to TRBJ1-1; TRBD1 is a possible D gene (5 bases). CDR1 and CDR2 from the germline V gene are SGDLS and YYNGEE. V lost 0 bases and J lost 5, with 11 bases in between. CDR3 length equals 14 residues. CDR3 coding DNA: TGTGCCAGCAGCGTAGTTGGGGGAGGTACTGAAGCTTTCTTT. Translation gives CASSVVGGGTEAFF.

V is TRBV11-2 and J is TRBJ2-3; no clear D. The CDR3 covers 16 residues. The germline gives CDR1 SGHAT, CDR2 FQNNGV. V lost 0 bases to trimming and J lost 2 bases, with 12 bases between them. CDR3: CASSLDVGLPTDTQYF. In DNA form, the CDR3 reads TGTGCCAGCAGCTTAGATGTGGGCCTACCCACAGATACGCAGTATTTT. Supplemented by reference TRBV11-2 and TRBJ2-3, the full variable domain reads EAGVAQSPRYKIIEKRQSVAFWCNPISGHATLYWYQQILGQGPKLLIQFQNNGVVDDSQLPKDRFSAERLKGVDSTLKIQPAKLEDSAVYLCASSLDVGLPTDTQYFGPGTRLTVL.

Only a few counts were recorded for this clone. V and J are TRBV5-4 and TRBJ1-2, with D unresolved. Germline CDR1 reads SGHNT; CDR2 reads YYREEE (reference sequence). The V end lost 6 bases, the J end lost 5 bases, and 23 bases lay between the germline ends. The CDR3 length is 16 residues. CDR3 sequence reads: CASTQLIRGQTYGYTF. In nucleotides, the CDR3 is TGTGCCAGCACCCAGCTTATCCGCGGGCAAACTTATGGCTACACCTTC.

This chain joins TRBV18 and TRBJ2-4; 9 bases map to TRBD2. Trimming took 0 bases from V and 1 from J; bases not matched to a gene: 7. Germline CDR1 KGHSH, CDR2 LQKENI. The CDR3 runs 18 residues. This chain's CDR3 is CASSPPIAGATAKNIQYF. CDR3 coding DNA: TGTGCCAGCTCACCACCCATAGCGGGAGCCACGGCCAAAAACATTCAGTACTTC.

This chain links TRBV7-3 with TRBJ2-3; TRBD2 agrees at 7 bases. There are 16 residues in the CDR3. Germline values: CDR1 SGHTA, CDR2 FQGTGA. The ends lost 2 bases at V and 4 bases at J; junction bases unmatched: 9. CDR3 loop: CASSLRAGRSADTQYF. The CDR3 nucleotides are TGTGCCAGCAGCTTACGAGCGGGACGGTCTGCAGATACGCAGTATTTT.

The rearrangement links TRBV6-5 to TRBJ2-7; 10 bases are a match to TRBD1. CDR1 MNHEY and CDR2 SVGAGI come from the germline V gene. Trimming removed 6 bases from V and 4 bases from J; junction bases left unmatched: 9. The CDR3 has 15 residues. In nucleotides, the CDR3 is TGTGCCAGCAGCCAACTGACAGGGGGCGAATACGAGCAGTACTTC. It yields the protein CASSQLTGGEYEQYF.

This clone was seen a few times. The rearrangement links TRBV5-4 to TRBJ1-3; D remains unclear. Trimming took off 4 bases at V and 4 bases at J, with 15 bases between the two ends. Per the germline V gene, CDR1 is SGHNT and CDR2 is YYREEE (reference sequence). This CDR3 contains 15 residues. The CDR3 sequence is CASSLRREFGNTIYF. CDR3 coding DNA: TGTGCCAGCAGCCTGCGAAGGGAGTTCGGAAACACCATATATTTT. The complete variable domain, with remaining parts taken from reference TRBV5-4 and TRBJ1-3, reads ETGVTQSPTHLIKTRGQQVTLRCSSQSGHNTVSWYQQALGQGPQFIFQYYREEENGRGNFPPRFSGLQFPNYSSELNVNALELDDSALYLCASSLRREFGNTIYFGEGSWLTVV.

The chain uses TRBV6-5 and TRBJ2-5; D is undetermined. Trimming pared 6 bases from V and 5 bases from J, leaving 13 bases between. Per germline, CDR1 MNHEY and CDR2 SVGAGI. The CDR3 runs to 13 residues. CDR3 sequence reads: CASSPELRETQYF. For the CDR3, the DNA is TGTGCCAGCAGCCCCGAGTTGCGCGAGACCCAGTACTTC.